Following are 23 T cell receptor beta chains from one sample sequenced in a study of blood T cell repertoires in COVID-19. Method: immunoSEQ multiplex PCR; TCRdb's copy keeps in-frame clones and lacks some. The sample consists of about 250,000 clones, roughly 88% of them appearing once. Material: peripheral blood. The receptors stem from a man aged 80 or over with acute or convalescent COVID-19.

V usage is TRBV7-8 and J usage is TRBJ2-3; the D is unclear. Trimming removed 1 base at V and 0 bases at J, with 11 bases between. CDR1 and CDR2 (germline): SGHVS, FQNEAQ. CDR3 size: 16 residues. CDR3: CASSLGAYSSTDTQYF. In DNA form, the CDR3 reads TGTGCCAGCAGCTTAGGGGCCTATTCTAGCACAGATACGCAGTATTTT.

This rearrangement joins TRBV7-2 to TRBJ2-1; 9 bases align to TRBD1. In germline, CDR1 is SGHTA, CDR2 FQGNSA. J gave up 8 bases and V 5 bases, and 13 bases lay outside the gene matches. The CDR3 consists of 16 residues. CDR3 DNA sequence: TGTGCCAGCAGCCCGAGCACCGGGACAGGGATACATGAGCAGTTCTTC. Protein: CASSPSTGTGIHEQFF.

The chain has TRBV28 and TRBJ2-7, with D perhaps matching TRBD1 (5 bases). CDR3 length: 12 residues. CDR1 and CDR2 from the germline V gene are MDHEN and SYDVKM. V lost 5 bases and J 4 bases, leaving 9 bases between the germline ends. CDR3 loop: CASSTSGYEQYF. The CDR3, as DNA: TGTGCCAGCAGTACCTCAGGGTACGAGCAGTACTTC. The entire variable domain, with the rest obtained from reference TRBV28 and TRBJ2-7, is as follows: DVKVTQSSRYLVKRTGEKVFLECVQDMDHENMFWYRQDPGLGLRLIYFSYDVKMKEKGDIPEGYSVSREKKERFSLILESASTNQTSMYLCASSTSGYEQYFGPGTRLTVT.

The chain employs TRBV7-9 and TRBJ1-5, with 8 bases identical to TRBD1. The CDR3 is made up of 16 amino acids. Germline CDR1 SEHNR, CDR2 FQNEAQ (reference sequence). J gave up 4 bases and V 3 bases, and 8 bases lay outside the gene matches. The DNA of the CDR3 is TGTGCCAGCAGCTTTGCCGCCGGGACAGGAAATCAGCCCCAGCATTTT. Amino acid sequence: CASSFAAGTGNQPQHF.

For the CDR3, the DNA is TGTGCCAGTAGGTTTAACGGTTTGGCAGGATACTACGAGCAGTACTTC. Protein: CASRFNGLAGYYEQYF. This chain uses TRBV19 with TRBJ2-7; D gene unclear. V lost 6 bases, J lost 3 bases, and 21 bases lay in between. The CDR3 contains 16 residues. CDR1 LNHDA and CDR2 SQIVND come from the germline V gene (reference sequence).

As for this clone: The sample carries other DNA sequences with the same CDR3. The chain has TRBV19 and TRBJ1-2; maybe TRBD1 (6 bases). Germline lookup yields CDR1 LNHDA and CDR2 SQIVND (reference sequence). This CDR3 has 14 amino acids. V lost 4 bases and J lost 0, with 9 bases in between. The CDR3 sequence: CASSTQGTNYGYTF. DNA of the CDR3: TGTGCCAGTAGTACACAGGGTACTAACTATGGCTACACCTTC.

The chain is built from TRBV4-1 and TRBJ2-7; a weak D match, TRBD1 (7 bases). Germline V CDR1 and CDR2: MGHRA, YSYEKL. Trimming took off 4 bases at V and 0 bases at J, with 22 bases between the two ends. The CDR3 length is 18 residues. CDR3 residues: CASSPGQGGPTTSYEQYF. The CDR3 bases are TGCGCCAGCAGCCCTGGCCAGGGGGGACCAACTACCTCCTACGAGCAGTACTTC.

In its sample, this clone was seen a few times. The chain uses TRBV4-3 and TRBJ1-2, with D perhaps TRBD1 (6 bases). V lost 0 bases and J 2 bases, leaving 16 bases between the germline ends. Germline CDR1 and CDR2: LGHNA and YSLEER. There are 17 residues in the CDR3. CDR3 amino acids: CASSQDVGTSRNYGYTF. For the CDR3, the DNA is TGCGCCAGCAGCCAAGATGTAGGGACATCTAGAAACTATGGCTACACCTTC.

The CDR3 sequence is CASSLGGTTKNTEAFF. CDR3 coding DNA: TGTGCCAGCAGCTTAGGAGGGACAACGAAGAACACTGAAGCTTTCTTT. The J gene is TRBJ1-1, the V gene TRBV7-2; perhaps TRBD1 as D (6 bases). Germline loops: CDR1 SGHTA, CDR2 FQGNSA. The CDR3 has 16 amino acids. V lost 1 base and J 1 base, leaving 13 bases between the germline ends. Full variable domain (missing parts from reference TRBV7-2 and TRBJ1-1): GAGVSQSPSNKVTEKGKDVELRCDPISGHTALYWYRQSLGQGLEFLIYFQGNSAPDKSGLPSDRFSAERTGGSVSTLTIQRTQQEDSAVYLCASSLGGTTKNTEAFFGQGTRLTVV.

The J gene is TRBJ2-1, the V gene TRBV29-1, with TRBD1 identical over 10 bases. Losses at the gene ends were 2 bases for V and 7 bases for J; bases not matched to a gene: 2. The CDR3 runs to 13 residues. Germline values: CDR1 SQVTM, CDR2 ANQGSEA. The DNA for the CDR3 is TGCAGCGTTGAACGGGACAGGGGTAATGAGCAGTTCTTC. Its protein product is CSVERDRGNEQFF.

The V gene is TRBV10-3, the J gene TRBJ2-1; TRBD2 matches 11 bases. CDR1 and CDR2 (germline): ENHRY, SYGVKD. Trimming took 6 bases from V and 5 from J; bases not matched to a gene: 6. The CDR3 is 15 residues long. The DNA of the CDR3 is TGTGCCATCAGAGACGGACTAGCGGGTGACAATGAGCAGTTCTTC. This gives the protein CAIRDGLAGDNEQFF.

This chain connects TRBV4-3 to TRBJ1-4; no definite D call. V was shortened by 0 bases and J by 8 bases, with 13 bases between the two germline ends. This CDR3 comprises 15 residues. From germline, CDR1 is LGHNA and CDR2 YSLEER. The CDR3 DNA follows: TGCGCCAGCAGCCAAGACTTCGGCCGAGGGGAAAAACTGTTTTTT. It yields the protein CASSQDFGRGEKLFF.

The count of this clone is one. The rearrangement links TRBV7-9 to TRBJ2-7; a possible D gene is TRBD1 (6 bases). Germline V gene lookup returns CDR1 SEHNR and CDR2 FQNEAQ (reference sequence). V lost 5 bases and J lost 4, with 21 bases in between. This CDR3 spans 16 amino acids. The CDR3 DNA reads TGTGCCAGCAGCACTGAATTAACCAGGGGCTGGTACGAGCAGTACTTC. This translates into CASSTELTRGWYEQYF.

The chain employs TRBV9 and TRBJ2-6; 8 nucleotides line up with TRBD1. Germline-derived CDR1 and CDR2 are SGDLS and YYNGEE. The CDR3 covers 15 residues. The trim removed 4 bases at V and 2 bases at J, leaving 2 bases unmatched. In DNA form, the CDR3 reads TGTGCCAGCAGCATGACAGGGGCTGGGGCCAACGTCCTGACTTTC. Its protein is CASSMTGAGANVLTF.

The V and J genes are TRBV24-1 and TRBJ2-5; possibly TRBD1 for D (5 bases). This CDR3 contains 12 residues. Trimming removed 4 bases from V and 9 bases from J, with 11 bases in between. Germline V gene sequence: CDR1 KGHDR, CDR2 SFDVKD. The CDR3 DNA is TGTGCCACCAGTGACTTTACAGGAGCCCAGTACTTC. This gives the protein CATSDFTGAQYF.

The V call is TRBV2, the J call TRBJ1-3, with TRBD1 as a possible D gene (5 bases). Per the germline V gene, CDR1 is SNHLY and CDR2 is FYNNEI. The CDR3 is 14 residues long. V shed 11 bases and J shed 2 bases, with 16 bases lying between them. The CDR3 bases are TGTGCCGCATCCTCAGGGCTCGCTGGAAACACCATATATTTT. It yields the protein CAASSGLAGNTIYF.

This sequence joins TRBV15 and TRBJ1-5; 7 nucleotides match TRBD1. The CDR3 is made up of 15 amino acids. The trim removed 2 bases at V and 3 bases at J, leaving 4 bases unmatched. Germline-derived CDR1 and CDR2 are LNHNV and YYDKDF (reference sequence). The CDR3 sequence is CATSRTRGNNQPQHF. As DNA, the CDR3 is TGTGCCACCAGCAGAACCAGGGGGAACAATCAGCCCCAGCATTTT.

This clone was seen once. The chain joins TRBV7-9 to TRBJ1-2, with TRBD1 matching over 9 bases. V shed 5 bases, J shed 6 bases, and the junction held 10 bases outside the gene matches. Germline-derived CDR1 and CDR2 are SEHNR and FQNEAQ (reference sequence). This CDR3 contains 15 residues. CDR3 in amino acids: CASSRRTGEFNGYTF. In DNA form, the CDR3 reads TGTGCCAGCAGCCGCAGGACAGGGGAGTTTAATGGCTACACCTTC.

This chain joins TRBV9 and TRBJ2-7; 9 nucleotides align to TRBD1. In germline, CDR1 is SGDLS, CDR2 YYNGEE. This CDR3 spans 13 amino acids. Germline trimming cut 3 bases from V and 5 bases from J; bases unmatched to any gene: 3. In nucleotides, the CDR3 is TGTGCCAGCAGCGGTGGACAGGGGAACGAGCAGTACTTC. This translates into CASSGGQGNEQYF.

This chain joins TRBV3-1 (or the pseudogene TRBV3-2) and TRBJ2-1; D is perhaps TRBD1 (5 bases). Deletions cut 5 bases from V and 10 bases from J, with 12 bases between. Looked up from germline, CDR1 is LGHDT and CDR2 is YNNKEL (reference sequence). This CDR3 has 12 amino acids. The CDR3 reads CASSSRSGEQFF. Written as DNA, the CDR3 is TGTGCCAGCAGCTCCAGGTCAGGGGAGCAGTTCTTC.

The chain carries TRBV10-3 and TRBJ1-4; no firm D call. This CDR3 has 15 amino acids. V shed 3 bases and J shed 5 bases, with 13 bases lying between them. CDR1 and CDR2 from the germline V gene are ENHRY and SYGVKD. The CDR3 is CAISDPGRENEKLFF. As DNA, the CDR3 is TGTGCCATCAGTGACCCTGGACGGGAAAATGAAAAACTGTTTTTT.

V gene TRBV7-8 combines with J gene TRBJ2-3; 10 bases fit TRBD2. Trimming removed 1 base from V and 3 bases from J; junction bases left unmatched: 4. Germline values: CDR1 SGHVS, CDR2 FQNEAQ. This CDR3 spans 16 amino acids. The CDR3, as DNA: TGTGCCAGCAGCTTAGTAGCGGGAGGAGAGACAGATACGCAGTATTTT. It encodes CASSLVAGGETDTQYF. The full variable domain, completed using reference TRBV7-8 and TRBJ2-3, is GAGVSQSPRYKVAKRGQDVALRCDPISGHVSLFWYQQALGQGPEFLTYFQNEAQLDKSGLPSDRFFAERPEGSVSTLKIQRTQQEDSAVYLCASSLVAGGETDTQYFGPGTRLTVL.

The chain employs TRBV4-1 and TRBJ1-2, with D unclear. The CDR3 is made up of 15 amino acids. V was pared by 1 base and J by 4 bases, with 13 bases between. Germline V gives CDR1 MGHRA, CDR2 YSYEKL. The CDR3 loop reads CASSQVASGSYGYTF. CDR3 coding DNA: TGCGCCAGCAGCCAAGTGGCATCCGGGAGCTATGGCTACACCTTC.